The rows below give T cell receptor beta chains drawn from one sample of a study of blood T cell repertoires in COVID-19. TCRdb's table, derived via immunoSEQ multiplex PCR, lists solely in-frame clones and lacks some. The sample yields about 64,000 clones, about 88% seen once. Sequenced material: peripheral blood. These receptors were obtained from a man aged 65-85 years with acute or convalescent COVID-19. The CDR3 runs from the conserved cysteine through the conserved F or W. The D gene is left open where the match is weak. Clone size is shown for a subset of rows, as once, few, many or a class of expanded clone.

d_gene	j_gene	v_gene	abundance	CDR3aa	CDR3nt
.	TRBJ2-2	TRBV9	.	CASSAQGTGELFF	TGTGCCAGCAGCGCGCAGGGAACCGGGGAGCTGTTTTTT
TRBD1	TRBJ1-4	TRBV3-1/TRBV3-2	once	CASSQRGREKLFF	TGTGCCAGCAGCCAAAGGGGGCGTGAAAAACTGTTTTTT
.	TRBJ1-5	TRBV19	few	CASSIRDSNQPQHF	TGTGCCAGTAGTATACGAGATAGCAATCAGCCCCAGCATTTT
TRBD1	TRBJ2-7	TRBV2	.	CASSVGQGIGYYEQYF	TGTGCCAGCAGTGTGGGACAGGGAATCGGCTACTACGAGCAGTACTTC
TRBD1	TRBJ2-4	TRBV28	.	CASSLDRGRFIQYF	TGTGCCAGCAGTTTAGACAGGGGGCGCTTCATTCAGTACTTC
TRBD1	TRBJ1-5	TRBV10-3	.	CAPSPGTDVPLGNQPQHF	TGTGCCCCAAGTCCCGGGACAGATGTACCCCTCGGGAATCAGCCCCAGCATTTT
TRBD2	TRBJ2-3	TRBV11-2	.	CASSSLAGGITDTQYF	TGTGCCAGCAGCTCTCTAGCGGGGGGGATCACAGATACGCAGTATTTT
TRBD1	TRBJ1-2	TRBV25-1	once	CASRQGIRDGYTF	TGTGCCAGCAGACAGGGGATTCGGGATGGCTACACCTTC
TRBD1	TRBJ2-1	TRBV10-1	.	CASSEPEQGVYNEQFF	TGCGCCAGCAGTGAGCCCGAGCAGGGGGTCTACAATGAGCAGTTCTTC
TRBD2	TRBJ2-1	TRBV7-3	.	CASSLTLMPSGGRGYNEQFF	TGTGCCAGCAGCTTAACCCTCATGCCTAGCGGGGGGAGAGGCTACAATGAGCAGTTCTTC
.	TRBJ2-4	TRBV9	.	CASSVGNSQNIQYF	TGTGCCAGCAGCGTAGGGAACAGTCAAAACATTCAGTACTTC
TRBD1	TRBJ2-7	TRBV11-2	.	CASTEGQFAYEQYF	TGTGCCAGCACCGAGGGACAGTTTGCCTACGAGCAGTACTTC
TRBD1	TRBJ2-1	TRBV11-2	.	CASSFRQGAYNEQFF	TGTGCCAGCAGCTTCCGACAGGGAGCTTACAATGAGCAGTTCTTC
.	TRBJ1-3	TRBV11-2	few	CASSKMVAVSGNTIYF	TGTGCCAGCAGCAAAATGGTGGCAGTCTCTGGAAACACCATATATTTT
TRBD1	TRBJ2-2	TRBV7-2	.	CASSLVGAGGPGELFF	TGTGCCAGCAGCTTAGTGGGGGCAGGGGGCCCTGGGGAGCTGTTTTTT
.	TRBJ2-1	TRBV5-1	.	CASSLELSYNEQFF	TGCGCCAGCAGCTTGGAACTGAGTTACAATGAGCAGTTCTTC
TRBD2	TRBJ2-7	TRBV6-6	few	CASSYSSGGYSYEQYF	TGTGCCAGCAGTTACTCCAGCGGGGGGTACTCCTACGAGCAGTACTTC
TRBD1	TRBJ2-3	TRBV15	.	CATLAGTGGADTQYF	TGTGCCACCTTAGCCGGGACAGGGGGCGCAGATACGCAGTATTTT
.	TRBJ1-2	TRBV29-1	.	CSVPPGNYGYTF	TGCAGCGTCCCCCCGGGGAACTATGGCTACACCTTC
.	TRBJ2-3	TRBV27	.	CASSFIGLDTQYF	TGTGCCAGCAGTTTTATAGGACTCGATACGCAGTATTTT
.	TRBJ1-2	TRBV2	.	CASSVSAGWTGYTF	TGTGCCAGCAGTGTATCGGCAGGGTGGACCGGCTACACCTTC
.	TRBJ1-4	TRBV4-2	.	CASSHGAVGGPANEKLFF	TGTGCCAGCAGCCATGGGGCCGTGGGGGGGCCTGCTAATGAAAAACTGTTTTTT
TRBD2	TRBJ2-2	TRBV7-2	.	CASSLAGRGGGAGELFF	TGTGCCAGCAGCTTAGCGGGCCGGGGGGGAGGCGCCGGGGAGCTGTTTTTT
TRBD2	TRBJ2-5	TRBV7-2	.	CASSPSARDGGWSQYF	TGTGCCAGCAGCCCGTCCGCCCGGGACGGGGGGTGGTCCCAGTACTTC
.	TRBJ2-2	TRBV7-8	once	CASSPYTGELFF	TGTGCCAGCAGCCCCTACACCGGGGAGCTGTTTTTT
TRBD2	TRBJ2-3	TRBV3-1/TRBV3-2	.	CASSQDRQRGGISTDTQYF	TGTGCCAGCAGCCAAGATCGACAGCGGGGGGGAATTAGCACAGATACGCAGTATTTT
.	TRBJ2-1	TRBV5-6	few	CASTVRGSLSNEQFF	TGTGCCAGTACCGTCCGGGGGAGTTTGTCGAATGAGCAGTTCTTC
.	TRBJ1-1	TRBV7-8	.	CASRGRGTEAFF	TGTGCCAGCAGAGGTCGGGGAACTGAAGCTTTCTTT
.	TRBJ2-5	TRBV2	.	CASRGQNQETQYF	TGTGCCAGCAGAGGACAGAACCAAGAGACCCAGTACTTC
.	TRBJ1-2	TRBV3-1/TRBV3-2	.	CASSPEIYYGYTF	TGTGCCAGCAGCCCGGAGATTTACTATGGCTACACCTTC
TRBD1	TRBJ2-3	TRBV19	.	CASRGQGLDTQYF	TGTGCCAGTAGGGGACAGGGGCTGGATACGCAGTATTTT
.	TRBJ1-2	TRBV5-1	.	CASSTPGGVGYTF	TGCGCCAGCAGCACCCCTGGAGGGGTTGGCTACACCTTC
TRBD1	TRBJ1-3	TRBV5-8	.	CASSSGTGVSGNTIYF	TGTGCCAGCAGCTCCGGGACAGGGGTCTCTGGAAACACCATATATTTT
TRBD1	TRBJ1-4	TRBV19	.	CASSTGTGAGKLFF	TGTGCCAGTTCAACAGGGACAGGGGCAGGAAAACTGTTTTTT
TRBD1	TRBJ2-5	TRBV6-5	.	CASSYGTGRETQYF	TGTGCCAGCAGTTACGGGACAGGGAGAGAGACCCAGTACTTC
.	TRBJ1-1	TRBV6-8	.	CASSFTGNTEAFF	TGTGCCAGCAGTTTCACTGGGAACACTGAAGCTTTCTTT
TRBD1	TRBJ1-6	TRBV6-4	.	CASRGDRGMNSPLHF	TGTGCCAGCAGGGGGGACAGGGGGATGAATTCACCCCTCCACTTT
TRBD1	TRBJ2-7	TRBV6-2/TRBV6-3	.	CASSYSGTGTREQYF	TGTGCCAGCAGTTACTCCGGGACAGGGACGAGAGAGCAGTACTTC
.	TRBJ2-3	TRBV19	.	CASSIRGFSDTDTQYF	TGTGCCAGTAGTATCAGAGGTTTTTCAGACACAGATACGCAGTATTTT
.	TRBJ1-1	TRBV4-2	.	CASSPDSRGYTEAFF	TGTGCCAGCAGCCCCGATTCTCGGGGGTACACTGAAGCTTTCTTT
.	TRBJ1-6	TRBV4-2	.	CASSQVNNSPLHF	TGTGCCAGCAGCCAAGTAAATAATTCACCCCTCCACTTT
.	TRBJ1-1	TRBV18	.	CASSPPTPRAFF	TGTGCCAGCTCACCACCCACCCCGAGGGCTTTCTTT
.	TRBJ1-1	TRBV3-1/TRBV3-2	once	CASSQLPEAFF	TGTGCCAGCAGCCAACTCCCCGAAGCTTTCTTT
.	TRBJ1-1	TRBV6-2/TRBV6-3	medium-sized	CASSFLGNVNTEAFF	TGTGCCAGCAGTTTCTTGGGCAACGTGAACACTGAAGCTTTCTTT
TRBD1	TRBJ1-6	TRBV30	.	CAWTYRGRPYNSPLHF	TGTGCCTGGACCTACAGGGGGCGCCCCTATAATTCACCCCTCCACTTT
.	TRBJ2-2	TRBV5-1	.	CASTSYGAANTGELFF	TGCGCCAGCACCTCCTATGGGGCAGCAAACACCGGGGAGCTGTTTTTT
.	TRBJ1-2	TRBV6-5	.	CASVGAFGYTF	TGTGCCAGCGTAGGGGCTTTCGGCTACACCTTC
TRBD1	TRBJ1-2	TRBV27	.	CAVRDRVGYTF	TGTGCCGTACGCGACAGGGTTGGCTACACCTTC
TRBD1	TRBJ1-6	TRBV27	few	CASSSQPDRGYSPLHF	TGTGCCAGCAGCTCCCAGCCGGACAGGGGATATTCACCCCTCCACTTT
TRBD1	TRBJ1-1	TRBV5-1	.	CASSPGQGGYEAFF	TGCGCCAGCAGCCCGGGACAGGGGGGCTATGAAGCTTTCTTT
.	TRBJ1-2	TRBV5-5	.	CASSSSGGSLYGYTF	TGTGCCAGCAGCTCGTCGGGGGGGTCCTTGTATGGCTACACCTTC
.	TRBJ2-2	TRBV6-6	.	CASSPIRRTNTGELFF	TGTGCCAGCAGTCCAATTCGCAGGACGAACACCGGGGAGCTGTTTTTT
.	TRBJ1-2	TRBV7-2	.	CASSLGGDDYGYTF	TGTGCCAGCAGCTTAGGGGGGGACGACTATGGCTACACCTTC
.	TRBJ2-6	TRBV19	.	CASSIAIGAGANVLTF	TGTGCCAGTAGTATTGCCATCGGGGCTGGGGCCAACGTCCTGACTTTC
.	TRBJ1-1	TRBV14	.	CASSQVGRGLPEAFF	TGTGCCAGCAGCCAAGTTGGACGGGGTTTGCCTGAAGCTTTCTTT
.	TRBJ2-2	TRBV6-5	.	CASLTQDNLTGELFF	TGTGCCAGCCTCACCCAGGACAACCTCACCGGGGAGCTGTTTTTT
.	TRBJ2-5	TRBV11-2	.	CASSSDSGEKQETQYF	TGTGCCAGCAGCTCCGACAGTGGGGAAAAGCAAGAGACCCAGTACTTC
.	TRBJ1-5	TRBV6-5	.	CASTFDRNQPQHF	TGTGCCAGCACTTTTGACAGGAATCAGCCCCAGCATTTT
.	TRBJ1-5	TRBV19	.	CASRQKLYSNQPQHF	TGTGCCAGTAGACAAAAGTTGTATAGCAATCAGCCCCAGCATTTT
TRBD1	TRBJ1-5	TRBV19	.	CASSGTGGLNSNQPQHF	TGTGCCAGTAGTGGGACAGGGGGCCTAAATAGCAATCAGCCCCAGCATTTT